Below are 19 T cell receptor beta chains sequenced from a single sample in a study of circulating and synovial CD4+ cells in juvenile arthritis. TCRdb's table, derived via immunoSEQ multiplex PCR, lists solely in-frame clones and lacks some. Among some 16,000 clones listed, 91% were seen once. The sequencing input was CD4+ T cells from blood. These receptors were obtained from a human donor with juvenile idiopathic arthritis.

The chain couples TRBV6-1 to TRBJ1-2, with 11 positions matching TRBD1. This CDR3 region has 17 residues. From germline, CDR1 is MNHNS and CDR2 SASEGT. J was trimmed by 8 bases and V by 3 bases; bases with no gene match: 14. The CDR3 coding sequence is TGTGCCAGCAGTGATGCCGTCCGGGACAGGGGGATATACGGCTACACCTTC. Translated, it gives CASSDAVRDRGIYGYTF.

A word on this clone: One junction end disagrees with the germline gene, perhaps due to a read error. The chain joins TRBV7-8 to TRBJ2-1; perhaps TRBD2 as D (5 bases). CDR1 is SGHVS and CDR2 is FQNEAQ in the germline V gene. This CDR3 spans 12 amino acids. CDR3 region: CASSLVGSEPFF. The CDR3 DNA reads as TGTGCCAGCAGCTTAGTCGGTAGCGAGCCGTTCTTC.

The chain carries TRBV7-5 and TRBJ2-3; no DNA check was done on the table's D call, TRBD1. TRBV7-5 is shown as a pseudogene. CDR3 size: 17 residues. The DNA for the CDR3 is TGTGCCAGAAGCTTAGGGGGACAGGGCCAAATCACAGATACGCAGTATTTT. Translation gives CARSLGGQGQITDTQYF.

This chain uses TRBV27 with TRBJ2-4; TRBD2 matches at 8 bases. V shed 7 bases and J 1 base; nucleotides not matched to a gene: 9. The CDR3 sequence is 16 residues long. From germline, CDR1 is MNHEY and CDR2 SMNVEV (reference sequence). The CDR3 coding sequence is TGTGCCAGCACCTTTAGCGGGATATCGGCCAAAAACATTCAGTACTTC. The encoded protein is CASTFSGISAKNIQYF.

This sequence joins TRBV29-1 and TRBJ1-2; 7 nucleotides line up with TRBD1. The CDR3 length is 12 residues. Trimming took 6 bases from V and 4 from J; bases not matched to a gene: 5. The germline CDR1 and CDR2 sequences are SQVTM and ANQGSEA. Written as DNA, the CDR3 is TGCAGCGTCGGGGACAGAGTCTATGGCTACACCTTC. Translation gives CSVGDRVYGYTF.

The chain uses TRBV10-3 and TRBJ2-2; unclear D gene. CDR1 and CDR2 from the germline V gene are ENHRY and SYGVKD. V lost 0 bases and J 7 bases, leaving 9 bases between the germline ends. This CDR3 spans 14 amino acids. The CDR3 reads CAISESTVYGELFF. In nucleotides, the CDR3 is TGTGCCATCAGTGAGTCCACTGTATACGGGGAGCTGTTTTTT.

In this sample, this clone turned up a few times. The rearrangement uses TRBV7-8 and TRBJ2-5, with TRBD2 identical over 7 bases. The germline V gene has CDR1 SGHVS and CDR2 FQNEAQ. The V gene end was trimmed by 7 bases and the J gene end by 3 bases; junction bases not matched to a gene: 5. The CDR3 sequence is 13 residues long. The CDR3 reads CASTRTRKETQYF. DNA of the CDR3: TGTGCCAGCACCCGGACTAGGAAAGAGACCCAGTACTTC.

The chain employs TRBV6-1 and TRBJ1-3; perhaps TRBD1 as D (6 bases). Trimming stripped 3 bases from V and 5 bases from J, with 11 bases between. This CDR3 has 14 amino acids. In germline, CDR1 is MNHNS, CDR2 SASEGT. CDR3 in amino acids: CASSDPGQRNTIYF. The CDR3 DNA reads TGTGCCAGCAGTGACCCAGGACAGAGAAACACCATATATTTT.

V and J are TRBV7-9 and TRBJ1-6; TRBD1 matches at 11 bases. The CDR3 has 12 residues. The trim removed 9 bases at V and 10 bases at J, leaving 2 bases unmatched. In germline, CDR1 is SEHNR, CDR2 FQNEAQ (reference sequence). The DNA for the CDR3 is TGTGCCAGTGGACAGGGGGCCTCACCCCTCCACTTT. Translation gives CASGQGASPLHF.

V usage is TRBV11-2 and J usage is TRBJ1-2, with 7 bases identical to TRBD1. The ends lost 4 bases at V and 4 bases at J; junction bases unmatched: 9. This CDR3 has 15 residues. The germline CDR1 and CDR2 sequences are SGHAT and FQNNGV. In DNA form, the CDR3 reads TGTGCCAGCAGCTACCAGTCCGGGACAGCCTATGGCTACACCTTC. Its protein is CASSYQSGTAYGYTF.

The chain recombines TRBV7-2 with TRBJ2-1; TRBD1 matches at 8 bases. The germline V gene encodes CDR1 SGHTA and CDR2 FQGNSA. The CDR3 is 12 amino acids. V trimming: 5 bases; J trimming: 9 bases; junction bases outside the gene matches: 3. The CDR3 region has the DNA TGTGCCAGCAGCCTGGACAGGGCTGAGCAGTTCTTC. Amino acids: CASSLDRAEQFF.

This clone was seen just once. The CDR3 DNA sequence: TGTGCCTGGATGGTCCCGGGCAGGGCTTCCTATGGCTACACCTTC. This translates into CAWMVPGRASYGYTF. J is TRBJ1-2 and V is TRBV30, with a weak D call TRBD1 (5 bases). The CDR3 contains 15 residues. Trimming cost V 4 bases and J 4 bases, with 19 bases left between them. From germline, CDR1 is GTSNPN and CDR2 SVGIG (reference sequence).

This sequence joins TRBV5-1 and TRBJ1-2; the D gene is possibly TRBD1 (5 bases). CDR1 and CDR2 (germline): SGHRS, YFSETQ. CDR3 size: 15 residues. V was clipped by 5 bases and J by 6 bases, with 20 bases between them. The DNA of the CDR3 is TGCGCCAGCAGTCCCTCAGCCAGGGTTTCTAATGGCTACACCTTC. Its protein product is CASSPSARVSNGYTF.

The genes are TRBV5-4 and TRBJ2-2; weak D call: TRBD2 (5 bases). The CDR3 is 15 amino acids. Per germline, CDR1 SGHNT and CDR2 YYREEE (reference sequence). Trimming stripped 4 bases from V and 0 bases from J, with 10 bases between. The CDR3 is CASSVGLPNTGELFF. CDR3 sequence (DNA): TGTGCCAGCAGCGTAGGACTCCCGAACACCGGGGAGCTGTTTTTT.

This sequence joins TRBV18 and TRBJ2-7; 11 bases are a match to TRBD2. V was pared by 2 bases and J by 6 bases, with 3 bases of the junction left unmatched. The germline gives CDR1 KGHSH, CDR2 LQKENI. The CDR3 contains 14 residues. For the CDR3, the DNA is TGTGCCAGCTCACCAACTAGCGGGAGAGGCGAGCAGTACTTC. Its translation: CASSPTSGRGEQYF.

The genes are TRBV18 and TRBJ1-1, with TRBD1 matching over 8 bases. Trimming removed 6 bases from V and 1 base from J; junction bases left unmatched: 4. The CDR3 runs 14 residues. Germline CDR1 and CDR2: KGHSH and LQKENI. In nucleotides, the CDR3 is TGTGCCAGCTCCGCCACAGGGGGGAACACTGAAGCTTTCTTT. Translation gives CASSATGGNTEAFF.

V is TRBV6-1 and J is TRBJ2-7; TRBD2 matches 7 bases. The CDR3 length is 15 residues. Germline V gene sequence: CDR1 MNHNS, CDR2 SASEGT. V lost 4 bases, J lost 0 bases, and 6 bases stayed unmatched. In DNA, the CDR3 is TGTGCCAGCAGTGGGAGAATAGCGGGCTCCTACGAGCAGTACTTC. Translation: CASSGRIAGSYEQYF.

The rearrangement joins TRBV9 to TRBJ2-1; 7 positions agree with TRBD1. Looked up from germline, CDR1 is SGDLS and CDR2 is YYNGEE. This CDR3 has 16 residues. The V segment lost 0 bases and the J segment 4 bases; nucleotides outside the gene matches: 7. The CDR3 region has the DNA TGTGCCAGCAGCGTAGGACAGGGTGGCCATTACAATGAGCAGTTCTTC. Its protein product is CASSVGQGGHYNEQFF.

This CDR3 reads CASSSGASPLHF. For the CDR3, the DNA is TGTGCCAGCAGCTCTGGGGCTTCACCCCTCCACTTT. V usage is TRBV9 and J usage is TRBJ1-6, with a possible D match to TRBD1 (5 bases). V dropped 4 bases and J dropped 9 bases, with 8 bases sitting between them. The length of the CDR3 is 12 residues. Per germline, CDR1 SGDLS and CDR2 YYNGEE.